The 23 T cell receptor beta chains below come from one sample, sequenced in a study of control samples from healthy donors and cancer patients. Produced via immunoSEQ multiplex PCR; TCRdb's table is partial and in-frame only. Of around 200,000 clones detected, about 95% appear once; the ten largest clones hold approximately 1.6%. Sequencing was carried out using blood. The source is a middle-aged man in good health.

This clone was seen once. The chain has TRBV6-6 and TRBJ1-3; D remains unclear. The CDR3 runs 15 residues. The V gene's germline CDR1 is MNHNY and CDR2 SVGAGI (reference sequence). Deletions cut 6 bases from V and 0 bases from J, with 12 bases between. The CDR3 coding sequence is TGTGCCAGCAGGAACCTTGAGTTCTCTGGAAACACCATATATTTT. Its protein product is CASRNLEFSGNTIYF.

V and J are TRBV2 and TRBJ2-2, with D unclear. Per the germline V gene, CDR1 is SNHLY and CDR2 is FYNNEI. This CDR3 spans 13 amino acids. The germline V and J ends were trimmed by 6 bases and 6 bases, with 11 bases remaining between them. The CDR3: CASRYQEPGELFF. The CDR3 bases are TGTGCCAGCAGGTATCAGGAGCCCGGGGAGCTGTTTTTT.

V usage is TRBV2 and J usage is TRBJ1-2, with a possible D match to TRBD1 (5 bases). V was cut by 0 bases and J by 8 bases, with 13 bases left in between. The CDR3 extends over 14 amino acids. The germline CDR1 and CDR2 sequences are SNHLY and FYNNEI. CDR3 DNA: TGTGCCAGCAGTGAAGCGCTTCCAGGGTCAGGCTACACCTTC. This gives the protein CASSEALPGSGYTF.

This clone is a singleton in its sample. The chain is built from TRBV18 and TRBJ2-1, with a tentative D call TRBD1 (5 bases). The CDR3 is 15 residues long. Germline CDR1 KGHSH, CDR2 LQKENI. V was trimmed by 5 bases and J by 0 bases, leaving 11 bases between them. CDR3 in amino acids: CASSATQGSYNEQFF. In DNA, the CDR3 is TGTGCCAGCTCAGCGACCCAGGGCTCCTACAATGAGCAGTTCTTC.

The V and J genes are TRBV7-2 and TRBJ2-7; D tentatively reads TRBD1 or TRBD2 (5 bases each). This CDR3 has 13 residues. Germline V gene lookup returns CDR1 SGHTA and CDR2 FQGNSA. Trimming stripped 1 base from V and 3 bases from J, with 7 bases between. The DNA for the CDR3 is TGTGCCAGCAGCTTAGGAGGGGACTACGAGCAGTACTTC. This gives the protein CASSLGGDYEQYF.

The CDR3 reads CASSLALLGTGITEAFF. DNA for the CDR3: TGCGCCAGCAGCTTGGCTTTGTTGGGGACAGGGATTACTGAAGCTTTCTTT. The chain has TRBV5-1 and TRBJ1-1; 9 bases are shared with TRBD1. Germline trimming cut 0 bases from V and 5 bases from J; bases unmatched to any gene: 11. CDR3 length: 17 residues. Germline CDR1 and CDR2: SGHRS and YFSETQ.

This sequence joins TRBV6-5 and TRBJ2-1, with TRBD2 matching over 10 bases. The junction had 7 bases not matched to a gene; V was cut back by 10 bases and J by 1 base. The CDR3 loop spans 15 amino acids. Germline CDR1 is MNHEY and CDR2 is SVGAGI. CDR3 sequence (DNA): TGTGCCACCGGGAGCGGGGGGGAGTCCTACAATGAGCAGTTCTTC. Amino acid sequence: CATGSGGESYNEQFF.

The chain combines TRBV11-3 with TRBJ2-2; 12 bases line up with TRBD2. Germline V gene data show CDR1 as SGHNT and CDR2 as YENEEA. The CDR3 has 16 amino acids. Trimming cost V 5 bases and J 3 bases; bases outside gene matches: 4. CDR3 region: CASSPRLAGDTGELFF. The CDR3 DNA sequence: TGTGCCAGCAGCCCGCGACTAGCGGGGGACACCGGGGAGCTGTTTTTT.

V usage is TRBV27 and J usage is TRBJ2-7, with D perhaps being TRBD1 or TRBD2 (5 bases each). V gave up 2 bases and J gave up 1 base, with 12 bases separating them. CDR3 length: 15 residues. Germline values: CDR1 MNHEY, CDR2 SMNVEV (reference sequence). The CDR3 DNA follows: TGTGCCAGCAGTTTAGGGGGTTGGGGGTCCTACGAGCAGTACTTC. It translates to CASSLGGWGSYEQYF.

V and J are TRBV6-5 and TRBJ1-6; 7 bases fit TRBD1. The germline V gene encodes CDR1 MNHEY and CDR2 SVGAGI. This CDR3 comprises 15 residues. V shed 8 bases, J shed 8 bases, and the junction held 12 bases outside the gene matches. CDR3 nucleotides: TGTGCCAGCTTCCTTCCGACAGGGTCTTATTCACCCCTCCACTTT. Translation: CASFLPTGSYSPLHF.

The chain employs TRBV11-1 and TRBJ1-6; 11 bases fit TRBD1. The junction had 7 bases not matched to a gene; V was cut back by 0 bases and J by 9 bases. Germline-derived CDR1 and CDR2 are SGHAT and FQDESV (reference sequence). This CDR3 has 17 amino acids. The CDR3 loop reads CASSLASWDRGSSPLHF. For the CDR3, the DNA is TGTGCCAGCAGCTTAGCGTCGTGGGACAGGGGGAGTTCACCCCTCCACTTT.

This clone has a single count. CDR3 sequence: CASSYSGNAYEQYV. The DNA of the CDR3 is TGTGCCAGCAGTTATTCCGGGAATGCCTACGAGCAGTACGTC. The chain joins TRBV6-9 to TRBJ2-7, with D possibly being TRBD2 (5 bases). Germline CDR1 reads MNHGY; CDR2 reads SVAAGI. V gave up 0 bases and J gave up 2 bases, with 8 bases separating them. CDR3 size: 14 residues.

J is TRBJ1-6 and V is TRBV14; D remains unclear. This CDR3 comprises 13 residues. Trimming took 4 bases from V and 8 from J, leaving 9 bases between them. Germline V gene sequence: CDR1 SGHDN, CDR2 FVKESK. The CDR3 loop reads CASSRVVDSPLHF. The DNA for the CDR3 is TGTGCCAGCAGCCGGGTTGTAGATTCACCCCTCCACTTT.

In this sample, this clone turned up once. The V gene is TRBV11-2, the J gene TRBJ2-5; 11 bases are a match to TRBD2. V lost 8 bases to trimming and J lost 1 base; unmatched junction nucleotides: 6. This CDR3 is 15 amino acids long. Germline CDR1 SGHAT, CDR2 FQNNGV. The CDR3: CASAPSGGPQETQYF. In DNA, the CDR3 is TGTGCCAGCGCCCCTAGCGGGGGGCCCCAAGAGACCCAGTACTTC. The complete variable domain, with remaining parts taken from reference TRBV11-2 and TRBJ2-5, reads EAGVAQSPRYKIIEKRQSVAFWCNPISGHATLYWYQQILGQGPKLLIQFQNNGVVDDSQLPKDRFSAERLKGVDSTLKIQPAKLEDSAVYLCASAPSGGPQETQYFGPGTRLLVL.

CDR3 amino acids: CASSMLGSDTDTQYF. CDR3 DNA sequence: TGTGCCAGTAGTATGCTGGGGTCGGACACAGATACGCAGTATTTT. The chain joins TRBV19 to TRBJ2-3, with D uncertain. V lost 3 bases to trimming and J lost 2 bases, with 12 bases between them. Germline V gene data show CDR1 as LNHDA and CDR2 as SQIVND (reference sequence). This CDR3 spans 15 amino acids. Variable domain in full (rest from reference TRBV19 and TRBJ2-3): DGGITQSPKYLFRKEGQNVTLSCEQNLNHDAMYWYRQDPGQGLRLIYYSQIVNDFQKGDIAEGYSVSREKKESFPLTVTSAQKNPTAFYLCASSMLGSDTDTQYFGPGTRLTVL.

The J gene is TRBJ2-7, the V gene TRBV2; D is undetermined. From germline, CDR1 is SNHLY and CDR2 FYNNEI. Between the trimmed V and J ends, which lost 10 bases and 2 bases, there was a span of 12 bases. The CDR3 totals 12 residues. The DNA of the CDR3 is TGTGCCACCGGCAGCCAGACCTACGAGCAGTACTTC. Encoded protein: CATGSQTYEQYF.

This chain links TRBV7-2 with TRBJ2-3; D call uncertain. With 2 bases removed from V and 1 base from J, the gap between germline ends came to 7 bases. This CDR3 is 14 amino acids long. The germline V gene encodes CDR1 SGHTA and CDR2 FQGNSA. CDR3 loop: CASSLFGGTDTQYF. As DNA, the CDR3 is TGTGCCAGCAGCTTATTTGGCGGCACAGATACGCAGTATTTT.

The gene calls are TRBV12-3 or TRBV12-4 and TRBJ1-1; D is perhaps TRBD1 (5 bases). CDR3 size: 13 residues. Trimming took off 7 bases at V and 4 bases at J, with 13 bases between the two ends. This chain's CDR3 is CASNLQGVTEAFF. The CDR3, as DNA: TGTGCCAGCAACCTCCAAGGGGTCACTGAAGCTTTCTTT.

The rearrangement links TRBV6-7 to TRBJ1-1; the D gene is possibly TRBD1 (5 bases). TRBV6-7 is placed among ORFs of uncertain function. The CDR3 covers 14 residues. Trimming left V 0 bases short and J 1 base short, with 6 bases between. In nucleotides, the CDR3 is TGTGCCAGCAGTTACTCGACAGAGAACACTGAAGCTTTCTTT. As protein: CASSYSTENTEAFF.

The chain links TRBV28 to TRBJ1-1, with D hard to call. V lost 8 bases, J lost 1 base, and 11 bases lay in between. Germline CDR1 MDHEN, CDR2 SYDVKM. The CDR3 length is 13 residues. CDR3 in DNA: TGTGCCAGCTCATGGGCAAGGAACACTGAAGCTTTCTTT. It is translated as CASSWARNTEAFF.

The genes are TRBV7-2 and TRBJ2-7; D remains unclear. The V gene lost 2 bases and the J gene lost 0 bases, with 14 bases spanning the gap. The CDR3 runs 16 residues. The germline CDR1 and CDR2 sequences are SGHTA and FQGNSA. The CDR3 spells CASSLNLARASYEQYF. CDR3 DNA sequence: TGTGCCAGCAGCTTAAATTTAGCCCGGGCCTCCTACGAGCAGTACTTC.

This chain joins TRBV11-2 and TRBJ1-3, with D perhaps matching TRBD1 (5 bases). Germline CDR1 and CDR2: SGHAT and FQNNGV. The CDR3 is made up of 18 amino acids. Trimming cost V 6 bases and J 7 bases, with 28 bases left between them. CDR3 in DNA: TGTGCCAGCAGTCGTTTAGGGGTGTTGGAAAGTCGTTGGAACACCATATATTTT. Its translation: CASSRLGVLESRWNTIYF. Drawing the rest from reference TRBV11-2 and TRBJ1-3, the complete variable domain is EAGVAQSPRYKIIEKRQSVAFWCNPISGHATLYWYQQILGQGPKLLIQFQNNGVVDDSQLPKDRFSAERLKGVDSTLKIQPAKLEDSAVYLCASSRLGVLESRWNTIYFGEGSWLTVV.

J is TRBJ1-2 and V is TRBV6-5; D is unclear. Germline V gives CDR1 MNHEY, CDR2 SVGAGI. Trimming cost V 8 bases and J 1 base, with 11 bases left between them. The CDR3 sequence is 13 residues long. DNA of the CDR3: TGTGCCAGCTGGCGGGGTTTTAACTATGGCTACACCTTC. This codes for CASWRGFNYGYTF.